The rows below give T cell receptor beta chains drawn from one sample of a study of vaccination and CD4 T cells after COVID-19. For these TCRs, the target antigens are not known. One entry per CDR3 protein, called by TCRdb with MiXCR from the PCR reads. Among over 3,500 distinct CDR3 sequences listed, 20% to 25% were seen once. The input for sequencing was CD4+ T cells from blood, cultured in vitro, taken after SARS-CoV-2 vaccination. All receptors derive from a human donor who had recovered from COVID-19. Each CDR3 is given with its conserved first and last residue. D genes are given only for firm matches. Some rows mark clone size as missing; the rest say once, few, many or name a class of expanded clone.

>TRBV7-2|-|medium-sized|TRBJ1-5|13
TGTGCCAGCAGTAGGGATAGCAATCAGCCCCAGCATTTT
CASSRDSNQPQHF
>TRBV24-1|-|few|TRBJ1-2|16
TGTGCCACCAGTGATACCCCCGGTGGGCAGGTCGGTGGCTACACCTTC
CATSDTPGGQVGGYTF
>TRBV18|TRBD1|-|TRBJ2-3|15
TGTGCCAGCTCACCAGCAGGGGGCTCGGCAGATACGCAGTATTTT
CASSPAGGSADTQYF
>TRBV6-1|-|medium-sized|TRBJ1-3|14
TGTGCCAGCAGCGAAAAGGGGACTGGAAACACCATATATTTT
CASSEKGTGNTIYF
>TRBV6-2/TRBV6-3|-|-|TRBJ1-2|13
TGTGCCAGCCGGAGGGGAACTAACTATGGCTACACCTTC
CASRRGTNYGYTF
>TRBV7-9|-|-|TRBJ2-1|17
TGTGCCAGCAGCTTAGGGACTTGGGGGGACTTTACCAATGAGCAGTTCTTC
CASSLGTWGDFTNEQFF
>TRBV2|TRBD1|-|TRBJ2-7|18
TGTGCCAGCAAACCCAGGACAGGGGGCGCGAAGAGTTCCTACGAGCAGTACTTC
CASKPRTGGAKSSYEQYF
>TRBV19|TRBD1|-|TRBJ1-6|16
TGTGCCAGTAGACCAACAGGGGTTGCCTATAATTCACCCCTCCACTTT
CASRPTGVAYNSPLHF
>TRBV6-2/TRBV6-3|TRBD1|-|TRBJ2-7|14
TGTGCCAGCAAATTCTGGACAGGCACGCGCGAGCAGTACTTC
CASKFWTGTREQYF
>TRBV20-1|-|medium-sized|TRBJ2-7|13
TGCAGTGCGTGGGCAGATAGCTCCTACGAGCAGTACTTC
CSAWADSSYEQYF
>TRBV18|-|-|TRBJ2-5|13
TGTGCCAGCTCACGGAAAGCGCAAGAGACCCAGTACTTC
CASSRKAQETQYF
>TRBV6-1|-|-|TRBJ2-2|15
TGTGCCAGCAGTCTTCTAGCCGCCGAGACCGGGGAGCTGTTTTTT
CASSLLAAETGELFF
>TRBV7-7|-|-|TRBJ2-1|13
TGTGCCAGCAGCTTAGCTAGCGGCAATGAGCAGTTCTTC
CASSLASGNEQFF
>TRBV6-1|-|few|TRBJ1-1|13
TGTGCCAGCAGGCCTGCAGGGAACACTGAAGCTTTCTTT
CASRPAGNTEAFF
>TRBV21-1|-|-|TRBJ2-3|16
TGTGCCAGCAGCAAAGCGAGAGGCGGGGGCACAGATACGCAGTATTTT
CASSKARGGGTDTQYF
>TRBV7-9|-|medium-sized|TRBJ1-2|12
TGTGCCAGCAGCTTAGCGGCCGCTGGCTACACCTTC
CASSLAAAGYTF
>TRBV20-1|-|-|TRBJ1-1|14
TGCAGTGCTAGCATGACAAGGTCGAACACTGAAGCTTTCTTT
CSASMTRSNTEAFF
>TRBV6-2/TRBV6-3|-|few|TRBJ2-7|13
TGTGCCAGTGGGGGCGACTCCTCCTACGAGCAGTACTTC
CASGGDSSYEQYF
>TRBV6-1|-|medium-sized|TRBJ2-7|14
TGTGCCAGCAGTGAAGACCCGGGAGCGTACGAGCAGTACTTC
CASSEDPGAYEQYF
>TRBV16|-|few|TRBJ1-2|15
TGTGCCAGCAGCGAAGGCAGGGTGGTTACCTATGGCTACACCTTC
CASSEGRVVTYGYTF
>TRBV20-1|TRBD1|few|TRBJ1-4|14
TGCAGTGCTCCCGACAGGGAGGGGGGGGAAAAACTGTTTTTT
CSAPDREGGEKLFF
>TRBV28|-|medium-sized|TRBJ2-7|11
TGTGCCAGCAGCATGTTCTACGAGCAGTACTTC
CASSMFYEQYF
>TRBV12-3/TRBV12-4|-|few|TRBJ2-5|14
TGTGCCAGCAGCGGAGCACAGGGCTGGGGGACCCAGTACTTC
CASSGAQGWGTQYF
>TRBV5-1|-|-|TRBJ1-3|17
TGCGCCAGCAGCTCTGGGCCCACGGGATACTCTGGAAACACCATATATTTT
CASSSGPTGYSGNTIYF
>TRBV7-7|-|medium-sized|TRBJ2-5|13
TGTGCCAGCAGCTTTGGAAGGGGAGAGACCCAGTACTTC
CASSFGRGETQYF
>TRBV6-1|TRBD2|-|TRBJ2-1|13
TGTGCCAGCGGACCTAGCGGTAACAATGAGCAGTTCTTC
CASGPSGNNEQFF
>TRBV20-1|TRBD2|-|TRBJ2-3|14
TGCAGTGCTAGGACTAGCGGGAATACAGATACGCAGTATTTT
CSARTSGNTDTQYF